Sequencing of this TCR beta chain was carried out in a study of cytomegalovirus exposure and HLA in healthy donors. Study findings and constraints: A later analysis found first-cohort TCR clusters tended to co-occur in the 110 or so validation repertoires.

Germline V CDR1 and CDR2: SEHNR, FQNEAQ (reference sequence). CDR3 length: 14 amino acids. The ends were cut back, 4 bases at V and 0 bases at J, with 7 bases in the middle. In this sample, this clone turned up a few times. The antigen is unknown. The method was immunoSEQ multiplex PCR; TCRdb's version includes in-frame clones alone and lacks a portion of them. This sample has 300,000 or so clones, with over 75% found just once. The sequencing sample was made of PBMCs. The V and J genes are TRBV7-9 and TRBJ2-1; D unclear. The origin of this receptor is a man aged 25-45 years in good health and CMV-seronegative. The CDR3 DNA reads as TGTGCCAGCAGCTCACACAGCTCCTACAATGAGCAGTTCTTC. It encodes CASSSHSSYNEQFF.